One and the same sample provided the 11 T cell receptor beta chains below, sequenced in a study of blood T cell repertoires in COVID-19. Using immunoSEQ multiplex PCR, the repertoire was profiled, and TCRdb retains in-frame clones only, with some absent. The sample has about 170,000 clones, approximately 80% seen once. What was sequenced was peripheral blood. All receptors come from a woman aged 80 or older with COVID-19, enrolled during active disease.

The chain is built from TRBV28 and TRBJ1-5; D remains ambiguous. The CDR3 consists of 12 residues. V lost 5 bases and J lost 9, with 11 bases in between. Germline assignment: CDR1 MDHEN and CDR2 SYDVKM. The CDR3 here is CASSPGSRPQHF. CDR3 nucleotides: TGTGCCAGCAGTCCCGGCTCTAGGCCCCAGCATTTT. The variable domain in full, completed from reference TRBV28 and TRBJ1-5, reads DVKVTQSSRYLVKRTGEKVFLECVQDMDHENMFWYRQDPGLGLRLIYFSYDVKMKEKGDIPEGYSVSREKKERFSLILESASTNQTSMYLCASSPGSRPQHFGDGTRLSIL.

DNA of the CDR3: TGTGCCAGCAGCCTTCTAGGGGACGGGGGAACAGATACGCAGTATTTT. It translates to CASSLLGDGGTDTQYF. This chain joins TRBV3-1 (or the pseudogene TRBV3-2) and TRBJ2-3; TRBD2 is a possible D gene (6 bases). CDR3 length equals 16 residues. The V gene's germline CDR1 is LGHDT and CDR2 YNNKEL (reference sequence). V lost 4 bases and J 3 bases, leaving 17 bases between the germline ends.

The chain couples TRBV19 to TRBJ1-5; TRBD1 matches at 7 bases. The V gene end was trimmed by 7 bases and the J gene end by 5 bases; junction bases not matched to a gene: 8. This CDR3 has 14 residues. Germline V gene data show CDR1 as LNHDA and CDR2 as SQIVND (reference sequence). CDR3 nucleotides: TGTGCCAGTACCTTTACAACAGGGGATCAGCCCCAGCATTTT. The encoded protein is CASTFTTGDQPQHF.

The V gene is TRBV6-5, the J gene TRBJ1-2; D is unclear. V lost 4 bases to trimming and J lost 0 bases, with 12 bases between them. Germline assignment: CDR1 MNHEY and CDR2 SVGAGI. The CDR3 extends over 15 amino acids. CDR3: CASSSRTDSNYGYTF. For the CDR3, the DNA is TGTGCCAGCAGTTCGAGAACAGATTCTAACTATGGCTACACCTTC.

This sequence joins TRBV6-5 and TRBJ2-7, with 11 positions matching TRBD2. The V segment lost 8 bases and the J segment 6 bases; nucleotides outside the gene matches: 9. In germline, CDR1 is MNHEY, CDR2 SVGAGI. The length of the CDR3 is 14 residues. The CDR3 protein is CASRSLAGGVEQYF. Written as DNA, the CDR3 is TGTGCCAGCCGGTCCCTAGCGGGAGGTGTCGAGCAGTACTTC.

The chain joins TRBV7-2 to TRBJ2-6; D possibly corresponds to TRBD2 (6 bases). Germline V gene sequence: CDR1 SGHTA, CDR2 FQGNSA. The CDR3 totals 15 residues. Trimming removed 5 bases at V and 4 bases at J, with 12 bases between. This CDR3 reads CASSPGSMGANVLTF. The CDR3 coding sequence is TGTGCCAGCAGCCCCGGGAGCATGGGGGCCAACGTCCTGACTTTC. The full variable domain, in which reference TRBV7-2 and TRBJ2-6 provide the parts outside the CDR3, is GAGVSQSPSNKVTEKGKDVELRCDPISGHTALYWYRQSLGQGLEFLIYFQGNSAPDKSGLPSDRFSAERTGGSVSTLTIQRTQQEDSAVYLCASSPGSMGANVLTFGAGSRLTVL.

CDR3: CASSTSGGSSYNEQFF. The CDR3 DNA follows: TGTGCCAGCAGCACCTCAGGGGGCTCTTCCTACAATGAGCAGTTCTTC. The chain couples TRBV9 to TRBJ2-1; TRBD1 agrees at 8 bases. The CDR3 consists of 16 residues. CDR1 and CDR2 (germline): SGDLS, YYNGEE. J was trimmed by 1 base and V by 4 bases; bases with no gene match: 7.

This clone has only one observation. The rearrangement joins TRBV5-3 to TRBJ2-1; 7 nucleotides align to TRBD1. TRBV5-3 counts as an open reading frame of uncertain function. V shed 0 bases and J 8 bases; nucleotides not matched to a gene: 23. CDR3 length: 20 residues. The CDR3 DNA reads TGTGCCAGAAGCTTGGTTGAGCACAGGGGTTACGGCCCCCAACGGGATGAGCAGTTCTTC. Amino acids: CARSLVEHRGYGPQRDEQFF.

The chain carries TRBV12-5 and TRBJ2-1; TRBD2 is a possible D gene (6 bases). The CDR3 has 16 amino acids. Germline CDR1 and CDR2: LGHNT and FRNRAP. V was clipped by 5 bases and J by 0 bases, with 14 bases between them. In nucleotides, the CDR3 is TGTGCTAGTGGTCCTCTCGACGGGAGCTCCTACAATGAGCAGTTCTTC. Its protein is CASGPLDGSSYNEQFF.

The chain joins TRBV5-1 to TRBJ2-3; 11 nucleotides line up with TRBD2. The CDR3 is 16 amino acids. From germline, CDR1 is SGHRS and CDR2 YFSETQ. Losses at the gene ends were 0 bases for V and 4 bases for J; bases not matched to a gene: 4. In nucleotides, the CDR3 is TGCGCCAGCAGCTTGGGGATAGCGGGAGGGGCAGATACGCAGTATTTT. It yields the protein CASSLGIAGGADTQYF.

This clone was seen just once. The rearrangement uses TRBV7-2 and TRBJ2-2; 10 bases agree with TRBD2. The CDR3 is 15 residues long. The ends lost 3 bases at V and 5 bases at J; junction bases unmatched: 3. Germline lookup yields CDR1 SGHTA and CDR2 FQGNSA. Here the CDR3 DNA reads TGTGCCAGCAGCTTTACTAGCGGGGTAACCGGGGAGCTGTTTTTT. This gives the protein CASSFTSGVTGELFF.